The 11 T cell receptor beta chains reported below all come from one sample, sequenced in a study of shared clonotypes between healthy human individuals (dated by TCRdb to 2019 to 2021). Libraries came from the immunoSEQ multiplex PCR assay. Imported from immuneACCESS, the table was reduced by TCRdb to in-frame sequences with V and J called. These copies leave out some clones; in studies compared against another copy, an unresolved V gene accounts for under half, and the cause of the remainder is not known. This sample has about 1.9 million clones in its table, and roughly 95% of those were observed once. The ten largest clonotypes hold more than 1.5% of the sample. For the CD8 naive samples, CD45RO-negative cells were positively selected for CCR7, yielding a CD45RA+CCR7+ population from which TemRA cells were excluded. Sequencing used naive CD8+ T cells from PBMCs. What the cell subset or site label conveys for this sample: CD45RA+CCR7+. The receptors were sampled from a young man in good health. Some clones in this sample may be carry-over from other donors' samples.

The CDR3 loop reads CATSRDTGFTGYLSAKNIQYF. CDR3 sequence (DNA): TGTGCCACCAGCAGAGATACAGGGTTTACAGGTTACCTGTCTGCCAAAAACATTCAGTACTTC. The J gene is TRBJ2-4, the V gene TRBV15; TRBD1 is a possible D gene (6 bases). The germline V gene encodes CDR1 LNHNV and CDR2 YYDKDF (reference sequence). The CDR3 loop spans 21 amino acids. Between the trimmed V and J ends, which lost 0 bases and 1 base, there was a span of 25 bases.

V usage is TRBV29-1 and J usage is TRBJ2-5, with D perhaps matching TRBD2 (6 bases). The J call is uncertain, as TRBJ2-7 better fits the DNA end. CDR1 is SQVTM and CDR2 is ANQGSEA in the germline V gene. The CDR3 contains 14 residues. CDR3 bases: TGCAGCGTTGTGGAGGACGGGAGAATATCCGAGCAGTACTTC. This sequence encodes CSVVEDGRISEQYF.

The CDR3: CASSQVDRSNQPQHF. For the CDR3, the DNA is TGCGCCAGCAGCCAAGTTGACCGGAGCAATCAGCCCCAGCATTTT. The gene calls are TRBV4-1 and TRBJ1-5; D gene ambiguous. This CDR3 has 15 residues. Per the germline V gene, CDR1 is MGHRA and CDR2 is YSYEKL. Trimming shortened V by 1 base and J by 1 base, and 8 bases separated the two germline ends.

This chain links TRBV18 with TRBJ2-1; unclear D gene. This CDR3 has 16 residues. Germline-derived CDR1 and CDR2 are KGHSH and LQKENI. The V end was cut by 3 bases, the J end by 4 bases, with 16 bases between. CDR3 residues: CASSPLGLASYNEQFF. In DNA, the CDR3 is TGTGCCAGCTCACCTTTAGGATTGGCCAGTTACAATGAGCAGTTCTTC.

J is TRBJ2-1 and V is TRBV7-9, with a tentative D call TRBD1 (5 bases). CDR1 and CDR2 from the germline V gene are SEHNR and FQNEAQ (reference sequence). The CDR3 covers 15 residues. Trimming left V 5 bases short and J 0 bases short, with 11 bases between. CDR3 nucleotides: TGTGCCAGCAGCGAGACAGAGAGCTCCTACAATGAGCAGTTCTTC. This encodes CASSETESSYNEQFF.

As concerns this clone: Different DNA sequences within this sample yield the same CDR3. The gene calls are TRBV27 and TRBJ2-1, with unresolved D. V was pared by 1 base and J by 4 bases, with 5 bases between. This CDR3 contains 13 residues. Germline CDR1 reads MNHEY; CDR2 reads SMNVEV (reference sequence). In nucleotides, the CDR3 is TGTGCCAGCAGTTTATTTCTATACAATGAGCAGTTCTTC. Amino acids: CASSLFLYNEQFF.

The chain combines TRBV4-1 with TRBJ2-7; D call uncertain. The germline CDR1 and CDR2 sequences are MGHRA and YSYEKL. V lost 0 bases, J lost 1 base, and 13 bases lay in between. CDR3 length: 16 amino acids. DNA of the CDR3: TGCGCCAGCAGCCAAGATTTAGAAACAGTATCCTACGAGCAGTACTTC. Residues: CASSQDLETVSYEQYF.

Written as DNA, the CDR3 is TGTGCCAGCAGCCCCGCCGACAGGCACTATGAGAACACCGGGGAGCTGTTTTTT. Protein product: CASSPADRHYENTGELFF. This rearrangement joins TRBV7-2 to TRBJ2-2; TRBD1 is a possible D gene (6 bases). This CDR3 region has 18 residues. The V gene lost 5 bases and the J gene lost 1 base, with 20 bases spanning the gap. Germline values: CDR1 SGHTA, CDR2 FQGNSA.

The chain carries TRBV10-3 and TRBJ2-2; D unresolved. This CDR3 has 15 amino acids. The V end lost 6 bases, the J end lost 1 base, and 12 bases lay between the germline ends. Germline-derived CDR1 and CDR2 are ENHRY and SYGVKD. CDR3 protein: CAIRTGGWNTGELFF. DNA of the CDR3: TGTGCCATCAGAACGGGTGGATGGAACACCGGGGAGCTGTTTTTT.

The V call is TRBV9, the J call TRBJ2-7; no definite D call. V lost 0 bases and J 3 bases, leaving 13 bases between the germline ends. The CDR3 runs to 15 residues. CDR1 is SGDLS and CDR2 is YYNGEE in the germline V gene. DNA of the CDR3: TGTGCCAGCAGCGTAGTCGACACCCTTTGCTACGAGCAGTACTTC. It yields the protein CASSVVDTLCYEQYF.

This chain links TRBV6-6 with TRBJ2-7; 7 bases fit TRBD2. V gave up 6 bases and J gave up 4 bases; unmatched junction bases: 12. Per germline, CDR1 MNHNY and CDR2 SVGAGI (reference sequence). This CDR3 has 15 residues. The CDR3 region is CASSTREAPLYEQYF. For the CDR3, the DNA is TGTGCCAGCAGCACTCGGGAGGCACCCTTGTACGAGCAGTACTTC.